Following are 22 T cell receptor beta chains from one sample sequenced in a study of CD8 T cells in ankylosing spondylitis. Study-level results: Blood from ankylosing spondylitis patients appeared to carry a characteristic roughly eight-variant TCR beta motif.

TCRdb called the 5' RACE reads again in MiXCR, with one record for every CDR3 protein. The table records about 130,000 distinct CDR3 sequences, about a sixth of them present only once. These receptors have no identified antigens. The sequencing sample was made of blood, either unsorted or a sorted T cell fraction (not recorded which). These receptors originate from a male donor with ankylosing spondylitis.

CDR3 sequence reads: CSVEGLAGELFF. Here the CDR3 DNA reads TGCAGCGTTGAAGGACTAGCCGGGGAGCTGTTTTTT. This chain uses TRBV29-1 with TRBJ2-2, with D perhaps matching TRBD2 (6 bases). This CDR3 comprises 12 residues. Trimming removed 1 base at V and 6 bases at J, with 6 bases between. Germline-derived CDR1 and CDR2 are SQVTM and ANQGSEA.

This clonotype was picked up a small number of times. Here the CDR3 DNA reads TGTGCCAGCACCCAGAAGACGGGGAAAGCCCTTAGCTCCTACAATGAGCAGTTCTTC. This encodes CASTQKTGKALSSYNEQFF. This chain uses TRBV21-1 with TRBJ2-1; whether TRBD2, the table's D call, matches the DNA was not checked. TRBV21-1 is annotated as a pseudogene. The CDR3 sequence is 19 residues long.

The V and J genes are TRBV5-4 and TRBJ2-7, with a tentative D call TRBD1 (5 bases). Trimming removed 2 bases from V and 4 bases from J, with 13 bases in between. The germline CDR1 and CDR2 sequences are SGHNT and YYREEE (reference sequence). The CDR3 is 14 amino acids. DNA of the CDR3: TGTGCCAGCAGCTTTCGACAGAGCCGGTACGAGCAGTACTTC. This codes for CASSFRQSRYEQYF.

This clonotype has just a few counts. The rearrangement joins TRBV27 to TRBJ2-2; no firm D call. Germline loops: CDR1 MNHEY, CDR2 SMNVEV (reference sequence). Trimming took 5 bases from V and 7 from J, leaving 8 bases between them. This CDR3 has 12 amino acids. For the CDR3, the DNA is TGTGCCAGCAGTAATCCTTTCGGGGAGCTGTTTTTT. Translating it yields CASSNPFGELFF.

CDR3 DNA sequence: TGCAGTGCTAGAGTGTACAGCTCTGGAAACACCATATATTTT. It encodes CSARVYSSGNTIYF. The chain recombines TRBV20-1 with TRBJ1-3; D unresolved. The germline CDR1 and CDR2 sequences are DFQATT and SNEGSKA (reference sequence). Trimming shortened V by 1 base and J by 0 bases, and 7 bases separated the two germline ends. This CDR3 spans 14 amino acids.

The genes are TRBV12-3 or TRBV12-4 and TRBJ2-2; tentative D call: TRBD1 (6 bases). The CDR3 is 17 amino acids. Trimming left V 2 bases short and J 0 bases short, with 13 bases between. The CDR3 DNA reads TGTGCCAGCAGTTTACTACCAGGGGCGTCGAACACCGGGGAGCTGTTTTTT. Its protein is CASSLLPGASNTGELFF.

Only a few counts were recorded for this clonotype. This rearrangement joins TRBV9 to TRBJ2-7, with 8 bases fitting TRBD2. The CDR3 consists of 16 residues. Germline V gene data show CDR1 as SGDLS and CDR2 as YYNGEE. Germline trimming cut 0 bases from V and 0 bases from J; bases unmatched to any gene: 5. In DNA form, the CDR3 reads TGTGCCAGCAGCGTAGCTTCGACTAGCGACTCCTACGAGCAGTACTTC. Translated, it gives CASSVASTSDSYEQYF.

The CDR3 region has the DNA TGTGCCAGCAGTTTCACTCCATCACACATTCAGTACTTC. It translates to CASSFTPSHIQYF. The chain couples TRBV6-5 to TRBJ2-4; D is unclear. V lost 4 bases to trimming and J lost 8 bases, with 12 bases between them. There are 13 residues in the CDR3. Germline values: CDR1 MNHEY, CDR2 SVGAGI.

The chain has TRBV11-2 and TRBJ2-1; 12 bases are shared with TRBD2. The junction had 9 bases not matched to a gene; V was cut back by 4 bases and J by 8 bases. The germline gives CDR1 SGHAT, CDR2 FQNNGV. The CDR3 is made up of 16 amino acids. The CDR3: CASSSRLAGVIDEQFF. In DNA form, the CDR3 reads TGTGCCAGCAGCTCCCGACTAGCGGGAGTAATAGATGAGCAGTTCTTC.

The V call is TRBV13, the J call TRBJ1-1; the match to TRBD1 covers 9 bases. The V segment lost 10 bases and the J segment 5 bases; nucleotides outside the gene matches: 5. The CDR3 spans 12 residues. Germline CDR1 is PRHDT and CDR2 is FYEKMQ (reference sequence). In DNA, the CDR3 is TGTGCCACCCAACAGGGGGCAACTGAAGCTTTCTTT. Translated, it gives CATQQGATEAFF.

V usage is TRBV10-2 and J usage is TRBJ2-3; D unresolved. The CDR3 spans 12 residues. Trimming cost V 3 bases and J 7 bases, with 8 bases left between them. The germline V gene encodes CDR1 WSHSY and CDR2 SAAADI. CDR3 bases: TGCGCCAGCAGTGAATACACTCATACGCAGTATTTT. This gives the protein CASSEYTHTQYF.

This clonotype has a handful of counts. The chain is built from TRBV6-1 and TRBJ1-2; no firm D call. Germline-derived CDR1 and CDR2 are MNHNS and SASEGT. CDR3 length equals 17 residues. Trimming stripped 2 bases from V and 0 bases from J, with 16 bases between. In DNA form, the CDR3 reads TGTGCCAGCAGTGAAAGGGCCCCGACGGTCACTAACTATGGCTACACCTTC. It yields the protein CASSERAPTVTNYGYTF.

There are a few counts of this clonotype. V usage is TRBV6-1 and J usage is TRBJ2-7; D could derive from TRBD1 or TRBD2 (5 bases each). Germline values: CDR1 MNHNS, CDR2 SASEGT. Trimming took 6 bases from V and 3 from J, leaving 21 bases between them. This CDR3 spans 16 amino acids. For the CDR3, the DNA is TGTGCCAGCAGCCCCACCCGGGACGGCGATCTCTACGAGCAGTACTTC. This translates into CASSPTRDGDLYEQYF.

The V call is TRBV28, the J call TRBJ2-5; 9 bases line up with TRBD1. The ends lost 5 bases at V and 2 bases at J; junction bases unmatched: 12. The germline V gene has CDR1 MDHEN and CDR2 SYDVKM. This CDR3 comprises 17 residues. For the CDR3, the DNA is TGTGCCAGCAGTCTCATTACAGGGGGCCCCGGGCAAGAGACCCAGTACTTC. Translating gives CASSLITGGPGQETQYF. Drawing the rest from reference TRBV28 and TRBJ2-5, the complete variable domain is DVKVTQSSRYLVKRTGEKVFLECVQDMDHENMFWYRQDPGLGLRLIYFSYDVKMKEKGDIPEGYSVSREKKERFSLILESASTNQTSMYLCASSLITGGPGQETQYFGPGTRLLVL.

The J gene is TRBJ1-2, the V gene TRBV20-1; a possible D gene is TRBD1 (5 bases). CDR1 and CDR2 (germline): DFQATT, SNEGSKA (reference sequence). This CDR3 has 13 amino acids. Deletions cut 3 bases from V and 1 base from J, with 9 bases between. CDR3 nucleotide sequence: TGCAGTGCTAGTTCAGGGATTAACTATGGCTACACCTTC. Protein product: CSASSGINYGYTF.

This chain uses TRBV12-3 or TRBV12-4 with TRBJ1-1; TRBD1 matches at 9 bases. CDR3 size: 13 residues. V was pared by 1 base and J by 6 bases, with 0 bases of the junction left unmatched. CDR3 sequence reads: CASSLGTGAEAFF. CDR3 in DNA: TGTGCCAGCAGTTTAGGGACAGGGGCTGAAGCTTTCTTT.

This clonotype was seen ten or more times. This chain connects TRBV27 to TRBJ2-1; the match to TRBD2 covers 7 bases. Unmatched junction bases numbered 9, after V lost 2 bases and J lost 8 bases. Looked up from germline, CDR1 is MNHEY and CDR2 is SMNVEV (reference sequence). CDR3 length: 15 residues. The CDR3 DNA reads as TGTGCCAGCAGTTTACTAGCGGAACACGTCCATGAGCAGTTCTTC. This translates into CASSLLAEHVHEQFF.

This clonotype was seen a handful of times. V usage is TRBV2 and J usage is TRBJ1-4; 7 bases align to TRBD1. With V trimmed by 2 bases and J by 8 bases, 8 bases remained unmatched. CDR1 SNHLY and CDR2 FYNNEI come from the germline V gene. This CDR3 comprises 15 residues. This CDR3 reads CASSEWDSLGEKLFF. For the CDR3, the DNA is TGTGCCAGCAGTGAATGGGACAGCCTAGGGGAAAAACTGTTTTTT.

The V and J genes are TRBV9 and TRBJ1-5; D remains ambiguous. The CDR3 is 14 residues long. Germline-derived CDR1 and CDR2 are SGDLS and YYNGEE. The germline V and J ends were trimmed by 0 bases and 0 bases, with 4 bases remaining between them. The CDR3 reads CASSVGVSNQPQHF. The CDR3 DNA follows: TGTGCCAGCAGCGTAGGCGTTAGCAATCAGCCCCAGCATTTT.

The CDR3 sequence is CASSVATGSDIQYF. CDR3 DNA sequence: TGTGCCAGCAGTGTCGCGACAGGGTCGGACATTCAGTACTTC. The chain uses TRBV27 and TRBJ2-4, with 7 bases that match TRBD1. CDR3 length: 14 residues. Germline CDR1 and CDR2: MNHEY and SMNVEV (reference sequence). Germline trimming cut 5 bases from V and 8 bases from J; bases unmatched to any gene: 9.

This clonotype was seen only a few times. The chain combines TRBV28 with TRBJ2-7; 9 bases line up with TRBD1. Germline CDR1 and CDR2: MDHEN and SYDVKM. The CDR3 loop spans 12 amino acids. Unmatched junction bases numbered 5, after V lost 9 bases and J lost 5 bases. The CDR3 spells CASEGTGNEQYF. CDR3 coding DNA: TGTGCCAGTGAAGGGACAGGGAACGAGCAGTACTTC.

The chain recombines TRBV21-1 with TRBJ2-5; the table gives TRBD2 as D, unverified against the DNA. TRBV21-1 is a listed pseudogene. This CDR3 region has 14 residues. The CDR3 protein is CASREGPSMGTQYF. The CDR3 bases are TGTGCCAGCAGAGAGGGACCTTCTATGGGGACCCAGTACTTC.